The TCR beta chain under discussion was sequenced for a study of OX40 agonist ivuxolimab in advanced cancers. Study information: Checkpoint inhibitors had been given previously to over 30% of patients. Study conclusions and caveats: Several nonresponders also turned out to have low normalized T-cell clonal expansion. Compared with CD4+, CD8+ T cells on average had more expanded clones. CD4+ and CD8+ T cells in blood underwent clonal expansion by week 6 at 0.1 to 3.0 mg/kg.

About this clone itself: The antigen remains undetermined.

This CDR3 has 13 amino acids. The V end lost 5 bases, the J end lost 7 bases, and 14 bases lay between the germline ends. Germline values: CDR1 SEHNR, CDR2 FQNEAQ (reference sequence). Only in-frame clones appear in the TCRdb table, and some are missing; sequencing was by immunoSEQ multiplex PCR. The sample shows 15,000 or so clones, roughly 91% of them seen only once. The specimen comprised CD4+ or CD8+ T cells sorted from blood, sampled in a trial of the OX40 agonist ivuxolimab. The TCR comes from an adult with an advanced solid tumor such as melanoma, head and neck, liver or kidney cancer. The rearrangement joins TRBV7-9 to TRBJ1-2; D perhaps matches TRBD1 (5 bases). The CDR3 here is CASSLGVESGYTF. The DNA of the CDR3 is TGTGCCAGCAGCCTAGGGGTGGAGTCTGGCTACACCTTC.